What follows are 3 T cell receptor beta chains derived from one specimen sequenced in a study of response to subunit inactivated influenza vaccine (dated by TCRdb to 2016 to 2019). The library was produced with RT-PCR. Sequencing instrument: Illumina HiSeq 2500. TCRdb applied fastp at Q25 and MiXCR to the public reads, then kept only in-frame beta chains. CDR3 protein duplicates are merged, each entry listing the most common genes and DNA. Here the sample has roughly 570,000 distinct CDR3 sequences; 10% to 15% occur a single time. Of the sample, 13% falls within the top ten clones. The time point tag for this specimen amounts to: approximately 47 days after influenza vaccine administration. This material consisted of PBMCs from blood, taken about 6 weeks after vaccination. The origin of the receptors is a man aged 45-65 years who received an inactivated influenza vaccine. Donor details come from another sample of the same person, matched by shared clones.

The chain has TRBV19 and TRBJ2-3; D is unclear. This CDR3 is built from 16 residues. The ends were cut back, 3 bases at V and 0 bases at J, with 13 bases in the middle. Germline lookup yields CDR1 LNHDA and CDR2 SQIVND (reference sequence). In DNA form, the CDR3 reads TGTGCCAGTAGTATTCTCAGCCTCTCTAGCACAGATACGCAGTATTTT. Its protein product is CASSILSLSSTDTQYF.

This chain uses TRBV28 with TRBJ1-2; 7 bases agree with TRBD1. In germline, CDR1 is MDHEN, CDR2 SYDVKM. The CDR3 covers 15 residues. The V and J ends lost 6 bases and 5 bases, in that order; junction bases with no gene match: 12. The CDR3 DNA sequence: TGTGCCAGCAGCTCTCAGAATCAGGGGGTGTATGGCTACACCTTC. As protein: CASSSQNQGVYGYTF.

The chain couples TRBV7-2 to TRBJ2-7, with D possibly matching TRBD2 (5 bases). The V and J ends lost 4 bases and 2 bases respectively, with 15 bases between them. CDR3 length equals 15 residues. Looked up from germline, CDR1 is SGHTA and CDR2 is FQGNSA. CDR3 sequence (DNA): TGTGCCAGCAGCTCAATATTCTCCGGGACCTACGAGCAGTACTTC. Protein: CASSSIFSGTYEQYF.